This TCR beta chain was observed in a study of beta chain features in type 1 diabetes. Study outcomes and limitations: TCRB CDR3s were moderately but significantly shorter in Type 1 diabetes patients in all four CD4+ subsets. Any PCR bias toward short templates would affect both groups alike. Lower insertion and higher deletion counts appeared at VDJ junctions in type 1 diabetes patients. The naive, central memory and Treg TCRB repertoires showed an apparent similarity that was greater among patients than among healthy donors.

Isolated RNA was reverse transcribed in full, so expressed TCRB transcripts were sequenced. Profiling relied on immunoSEQ multiplex PCR, and the TCRdb table lists in-frame clones only, not all of them. The data contain about 160,000 clones, roughly 9% of them singletons. A word on this clone: Antigen specificity is unknown.

CD45RO/CCR7/CD25/CD127/CD95/CD27 sorting isolated CD4+ naive, central memory, regulatory and stem cell-like memory cells. The germline V gene encodes CDR1 MGHDK and CDR2 SYGVNS. The V end was cut by 4 bases, the J end by 2 bases, with 16 bases between. This CDR3 has 16 residues. The J gene is TRBJ2-3, the V gene TRBV25-1, with a tentative D call TRBD2 (7 bases). The sequence came from a woman between 25 and 40 years old with type 1 diabetes. Input material: central memory CD4+ T cells from blood. The CDR3 loop reads CASSGGLAEYTDTQYF. CDR3 DNA: TGTGCCAGCAGTGGGGGGCTAGCGGAATACACAGATACGCAGTATTTT.